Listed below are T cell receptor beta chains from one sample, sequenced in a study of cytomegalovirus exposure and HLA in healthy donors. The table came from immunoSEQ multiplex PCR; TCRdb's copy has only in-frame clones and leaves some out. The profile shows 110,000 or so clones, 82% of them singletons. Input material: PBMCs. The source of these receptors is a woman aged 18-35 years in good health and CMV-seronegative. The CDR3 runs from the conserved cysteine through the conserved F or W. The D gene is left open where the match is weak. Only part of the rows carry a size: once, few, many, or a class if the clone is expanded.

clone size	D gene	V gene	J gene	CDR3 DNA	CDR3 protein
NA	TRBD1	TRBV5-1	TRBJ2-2	TGCGCCAGCAGCTCACGACAGGGTGGGAACACCGGGGAGCTGTTTTTT	CASSSRQGGNTGELFF
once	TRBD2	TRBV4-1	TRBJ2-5	TGCGCCAGCAGCCAATTGGGACTAGCGGCAGGAGGGGCCCAGTACTTC	CASSQLGLAAGGAQYF
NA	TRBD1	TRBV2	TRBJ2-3	TGTGCCAGCAGGCTAGCCGGGGACAGGGGGGGCACAGATACGCAGTATTTT	CASRLAGDRGGTDTQYF
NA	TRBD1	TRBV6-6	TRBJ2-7	TGTGCCAGCAGTTACCGACAGGGAAGTGGGTCCGAGCAGTACTTC	CASSYRQGSGSEQYF
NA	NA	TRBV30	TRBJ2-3	TGTGCCTGGACCTCACCCTGGGGGCGACGGACGCAGTATTTT	CAWTSPWGRRTQYF
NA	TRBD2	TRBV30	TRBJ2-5	TGTGCCTGGAGTGTAGTACGGACTAGCGGGGGCCGGGGGGGAGAGACCCAGTACTTC	CAWSVVRTSGGRGGETQYF
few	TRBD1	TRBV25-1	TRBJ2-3	TGTGCCAGCAGTGCAACAGGGGGCACAGATACGCAGTATTTT	CASSATGGTDTQYF
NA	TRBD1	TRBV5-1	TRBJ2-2	TGCGCCAGCAGCTTCCAGGGGGAAATCAACGGGGAGCTGTTTTTT	CASSFQGEINGELFF
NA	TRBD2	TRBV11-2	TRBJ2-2	TGTGCCAGCAGCTCGAGACTAGCGGGGGGCGCCGGGGAGCTGTTTTTT	CASSSRLAGGAGELFF
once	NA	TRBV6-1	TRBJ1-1	TGTGCCAGCAGTTTTACAGGGAACACTGAAGCTTTCTTT	CASSFTGNTEAFF